Listed below are T cell receptor beta chains from one sample, sequenced in a study of blood T cell repertoires in COVID-19. Using immunoSEQ multiplex PCR, the repertoire was profiled, and TCRdb retains in-frame clones only, with some absent. The sample holds a few hundred thousand clones; 80% to 90% are singletons and the top ten take around 3%. The sample comprised peripheral blood. Receptors were obtained from a woman in her 30s with COVID-19, enrolled during active disease. CDR3s include the opening cysteine and the closing phenylalanine or tryptophan. A D gene is named only where the DNA matches it firmly. Clone size is given for some rows only: seen once, a few or many times, or a class if the clone is expanded.

v_call: TRBV6-6; j_call: TRBJ2-3; d_call: NA; clone_size: NA; cdr3_nt: TGTGCCAGCCAGAACCCAGGGTCTGATACGCAGTATTTT; cdr3_aa: CASQNPGSDTQYF
v_call: TRBV27; j_call: TRBJ2-7; d_call: TRBD1; clone_size: NA; cdr3_nt: TGTGCCAGCAGTTTCGGACGGACAGGGTCAACTTACGAGCAGTACTTC; cdr3_aa: CASSFGRTGSTYEQYF
v_call: TRBV3-1/TRBV3-2; j_call: TRBJ2-5; d_call: TRBD2; clone_size: NA; cdr3_nt: TGTGCCAGCAGCTCACTGGGGGGAGCGGGACAAGAGACCCAGTACTTC; cdr3_aa: CASSSLGGAGQETQYF
v_call: TRBV3-1/TRBV3-2; j_call: TRBJ1-2; d_call: TRBD1; clone_size: once; cdr3_nt: TGTGCCAGCAGCCAAGGGGGACAGGTGGGCTACACCTTC; cdr3_aa: CASSQGGQVGYTF
v_call: TRBV7-9; j_call: TRBJ1-4; d_call: NA; clone_size: NA; cdr3_nt: TGTGCCAGCAGCTTGACAGCGAGGCGGGAAAAACTGTTTTTT; cdr3_aa: CASSLTARREKLFF
v_call: TRBV25-1; j_call: TRBJ2-5; d_call: NA; clone_size: NA; cdr3_nt: TGTGCCAGCAGTGAGGGGGCCCGGGGGACCCAGTACTTC; cdr3_aa: CASSEGARGTQYF
v_call: TRBV27; j_call: TRBJ1-1; d_call: TRBD1; clone_size: NA; cdr3_nt: TGTGCCAGCAGTTTGTCGTGGGGACAGGTTGAAATGGCTTTCTTT; cdr3_aa: CASSLSWGQVEMAFF
v_call: TRBV18; j_call: TRBJ1-4; d_call: NA; clone_size: NA; cdr3_nt: TGTGCCAGCTCACCACCGGGGCCTAATGAAAAACTGTTTTTT; cdr3_aa: CASSPPGPNEKLFF
v_call: TRBV6-2/TRBV6-3; j_call: TRBJ2-2; d_call: NA; clone_size: NA; cdr3_nt: TGTGCCAGCAGCGAGGGCTCAGCGAACACCGGGGAGCTGTTTTTT; cdr3_aa: CASSEGSANTGELFF
v_call: TRBV7-2; j_call: TRBJ2-1; d_call: NA; clone_size: NA; cdr3_nt: TGTGCCAGCAGCTCCGGTGGGCGGGAAAGGAATGAGCAGTTCTTC; cdr3_aa: CASSSGGRERNEQFF
v_call: TRBV11-2; j_call: TRBJ1-4; d_call: NA; clone_size: NA; cdr3_nt: TGTGCCAGCAGCTCCTGGACCTACAGGGACGAAAAACTGTTTTTT; cdr3_aa: CASSSWTYRDEKLFF
v_call: TRBV28; j_call: TRBJ1-5; d_call: NA; clone_size: NA; cdr3_nt: TGTGCCAGCAACGCCGGGAGCAATCAGCCCCAGCATTTT; cdr3_aa: CASNAGSNQPQHF
v_call: TRBV28; j_call: TRBJ2-5; d_call: NA; clone_size: once; cdr3_nt: TGTGCCAGCAGTTTCCAACAAAAACTACGCCAGATTCGAGAGACCCAGTACTTC; cdr3_aa: CASSFQQKLRQIRETQYF
v_call: TRBV24-1; j_call: TRBJ2-2; d_call: TRBD1; clone_size: NA; cdr3_nt: TGTGCCACCAGTGATCGGACAGGGGCCCGCACCGGGGAGCTGTTTTTT; cdr3_aa: CATSDRTGARTGELFF
v_call: TRBV7-9; j_call: TRBJ2-3; d_call: TRBD2; clone_size: NA; cdr3_nt: TGTGCCAGCAGCCCCCCGGGGGGGAGCGGGGGAGCTGGCACAGATACGCAGTATTTT; cdr3_aa: CASSPPGGSGGAGTDTQYF
v_call: TRBV6-5; j_call: TRBJ2-2; d_call: TRBD2; clone_size: NA; cdr3_nt: TGTGCCAGCAGTTCTACGACTAGCGGGAGTTCTAGGGAGCTGTTTTTT; cdr3_aa: CASSSTTSGSSRELFF
v_call: TRBV7-2; j_call: TRBJ1-5; d_call: TRBD1; clone_size: NA; cdr3_nt: TGTGCCAGCAGCTCAATAGACAGGGGAAATCAGCCCCAGCATTTT; cdr3_aa: CASSSIDRGNQPQHF
v_call: TRBV7-2; j_call: TRBJ1-1; d_call: NA; clone_size: NA; cdr3_nt: TGTGCCAGCAGCTTAGGGACAGAAATGAACACTGAAGCTTTCTTT; cdr3_aa: CASSLGTEMNTEAFF
v_call: TRBV10-3; j_call: TRBJ2-3; d_call: TRBD2; clone_size: NA; cdr3_nt: TGTGCCATCAGCGGGACTAGCGTGGGAGATACGCAGTATTTT; cdr3_aa: CAISGTSVGDTQYF
v_call: TRBV7-9; j_call: TRBJ2-3; d_call: NA; clone_size: once; cdr3_nt: TGTGCCAGCAGCTTAGCGGGCGGGGTGGCAGATACGCAGTATTTT; cdr3_aa: CASSLAGGVADTQYF
v_call: TRBV7-2; j_call: TRBJ2-1; d_call: TRBD1; clone_size: NA; cdr3_nt: TGTGCCAGCAGCCCTGACAGGGATCCTTACCATGAGCAGTTCTTC; cdr3_aa: CASSPDRDPYHEQFF
v_call: TRBV4-3; j_call: TRBJ1-1; d_call: NA; clone_size: NA; cdr3_nt: TGCGCCAGCAGCCCCGGACAGACCCAAGCTTTCTTT; cdr3_aa: CASSPGQTQAFF
v_call: TRBV6-6; j_call: TRBJ1-5; d_call: NA; clone_size: many; cdr3_nt: TGTGCCAGCACCAAGGGAGGCCCCTATCAGCCCCAGCATTTT; cdr3_aa: CASTKGGPYQPQHF
v_call: TRBV13; j_call: TRBJ1-1; d_call: NA; clone_size: NA; cdr3_nt: TGTGCCAGCAGCGGTACCTTGGGGGGGTGGACTGAAGCTTTCTTT; cdr3_aa: CASSGTLGGWTEAFF
v_call: TRBV9; j_call: TRBJ1-1; d_call: NA; clone_size: NA; cdr3_nt: TGTGCCAGCAGCGGCATCGGACAGACTGAAGCTTTCTTT; cdr3_aa: CASSGIGQTEAFF
v_call: TRBV29-1; j_call: TRBJ2-2; d_call: TRBD2; clone_size: NA; cdr3_nt: TGCAGCGTAACACTAGCGGCTAAGGACTGGACCGGGGAGCTGTTTTTT; cdr3_aa: CSVTLAAKDWTGELFF
v_call: TRBV4-1; j_call: TRBJ1-2; d_call: NA; clone_size: NA; cdr3_nt: TGCGCCAGCAGCCAGGCTCTTAGCCCGGTCAGTGGGGAGGGGATTTATGGCTACACCTTC; cdr3_aa: CASSQALSPVSGEGIYGYTF
v_call: TRBV2; j_call: TRBJ2-5; d_call: TRBD2; clone_size: NA; cdr3_nt: TGTGCCAGCAGGAGACTAGCGGGCCAAGAGACCCAGTACTTC; cdr3_aa: CASRRLAGQETQYF